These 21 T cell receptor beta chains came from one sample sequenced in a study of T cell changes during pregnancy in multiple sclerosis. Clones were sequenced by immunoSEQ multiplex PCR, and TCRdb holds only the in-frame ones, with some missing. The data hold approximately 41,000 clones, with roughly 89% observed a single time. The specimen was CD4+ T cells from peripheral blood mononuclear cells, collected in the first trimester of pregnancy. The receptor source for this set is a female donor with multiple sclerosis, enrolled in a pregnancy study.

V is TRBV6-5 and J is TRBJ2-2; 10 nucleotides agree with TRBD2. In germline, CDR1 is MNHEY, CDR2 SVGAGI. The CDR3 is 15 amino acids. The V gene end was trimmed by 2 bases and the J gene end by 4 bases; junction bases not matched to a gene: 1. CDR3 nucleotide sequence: TGTGCCAGCAGTTACAGCGGGAGGGCCACCGGGGAGCTGTTTTTT. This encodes CASSYSGRATGELFF.

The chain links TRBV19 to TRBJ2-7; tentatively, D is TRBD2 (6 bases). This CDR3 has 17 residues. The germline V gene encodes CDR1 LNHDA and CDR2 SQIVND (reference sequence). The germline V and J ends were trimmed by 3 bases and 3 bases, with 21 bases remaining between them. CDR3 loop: CASSMRGSDPLIYEQYF. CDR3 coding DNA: TGTGCCAGTAGTATGCGGGGCTCCGATCCCCTGATCTACGAGCAGTACTTC.

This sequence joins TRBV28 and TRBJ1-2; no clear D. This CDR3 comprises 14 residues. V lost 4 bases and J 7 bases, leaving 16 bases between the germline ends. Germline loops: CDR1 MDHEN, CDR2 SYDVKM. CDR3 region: CASSSAPHSIGYTF. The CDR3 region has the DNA TGTGCCAGCAGTTCAGCGCCTCATAGTATTGGCTACACCTTC.

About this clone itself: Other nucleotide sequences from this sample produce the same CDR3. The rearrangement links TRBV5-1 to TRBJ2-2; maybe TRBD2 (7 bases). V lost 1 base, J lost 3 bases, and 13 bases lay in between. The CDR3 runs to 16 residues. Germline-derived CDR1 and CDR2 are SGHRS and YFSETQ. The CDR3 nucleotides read TGCGCCAGCAGCTTGTTGGGGGGGGCCGACACCGGGGAGCTGTTTTTT. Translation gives CASSLLGGADTGELFF.

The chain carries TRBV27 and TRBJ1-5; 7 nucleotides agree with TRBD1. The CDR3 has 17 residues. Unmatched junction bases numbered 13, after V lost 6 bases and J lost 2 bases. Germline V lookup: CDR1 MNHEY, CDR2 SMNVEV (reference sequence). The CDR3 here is CASRPDRAVMGNQPQHF. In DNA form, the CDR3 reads TGTGCCAGCAGGCCAGACAGGGCCGTAATGGGCAATCAGCCCCAGCATTTT.

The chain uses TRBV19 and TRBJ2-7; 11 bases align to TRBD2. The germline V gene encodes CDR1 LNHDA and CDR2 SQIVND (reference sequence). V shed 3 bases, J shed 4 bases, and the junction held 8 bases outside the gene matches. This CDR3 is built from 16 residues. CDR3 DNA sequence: TGTGCCAGTAGTATGGGTACTAGCGGGAGAAGGTACGAGCAGTACTTC. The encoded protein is CASSMGTSGRRYEQYF.

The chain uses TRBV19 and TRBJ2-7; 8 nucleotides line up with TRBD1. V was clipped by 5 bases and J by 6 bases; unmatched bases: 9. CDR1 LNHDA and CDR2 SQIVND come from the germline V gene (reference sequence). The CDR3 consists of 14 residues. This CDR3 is CASSPRDRPREQYF. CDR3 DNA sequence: TGTGCCAGTAGTCCCCGGGACAGGCCCCGCGAGCAGTACTTC. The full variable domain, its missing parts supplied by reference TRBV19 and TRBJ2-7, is DGGITQSPKYLFRKEGQNVTLSCEQNLNHDAMYWYRQDPGQGLRLIYYSQIVNDFQKGDIAEGYSVSREKKESFPLTVTSAQKNPTAFYLCASSPRDRPREQYFGPGTRLTVT.

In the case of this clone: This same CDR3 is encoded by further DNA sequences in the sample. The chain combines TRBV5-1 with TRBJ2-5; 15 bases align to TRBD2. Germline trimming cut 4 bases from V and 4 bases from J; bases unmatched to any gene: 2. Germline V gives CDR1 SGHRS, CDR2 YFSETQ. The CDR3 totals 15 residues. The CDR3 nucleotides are TGCGCCAGCAGCAGGGGACTAGCGGGAGGAGAGACCCAGTACTTC. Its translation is CASSRGLAGGETQYF.

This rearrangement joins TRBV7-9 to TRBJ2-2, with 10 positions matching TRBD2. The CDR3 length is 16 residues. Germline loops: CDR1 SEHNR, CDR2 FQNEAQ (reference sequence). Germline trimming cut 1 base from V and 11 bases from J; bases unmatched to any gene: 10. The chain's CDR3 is CASSLEAGGLRSELFF. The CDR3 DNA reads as TGTGCCAGCAGCTTAGAAGCGGGAGGGCTAAGGAGTGAGCTGTTTTTT.

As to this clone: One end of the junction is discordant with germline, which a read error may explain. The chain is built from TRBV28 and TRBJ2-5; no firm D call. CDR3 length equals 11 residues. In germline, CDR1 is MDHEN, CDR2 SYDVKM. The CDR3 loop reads CASRGQGTQYF. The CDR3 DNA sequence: TGTGCCAGCAGGGGCCAAGGGACCCAGTACTTC.

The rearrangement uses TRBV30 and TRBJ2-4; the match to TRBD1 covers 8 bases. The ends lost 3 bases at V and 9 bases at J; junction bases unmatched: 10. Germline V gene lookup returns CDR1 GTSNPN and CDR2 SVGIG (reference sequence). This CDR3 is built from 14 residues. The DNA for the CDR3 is TGTGCCTGGAGCCAATCCCCAGGGGGCAGCATTCAGTACTTC. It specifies CAWSQSPGGSIQYF. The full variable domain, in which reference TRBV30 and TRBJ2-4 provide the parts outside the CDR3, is SQTIHQWPATLVQPVGSPLSLECTVEGTSNPNLYWYRQAAGRGLQLLFYSVGIGQISSEVPQNLSASRPQDRQFILSSKKLLLSDSGFYLCAWSQSPGGSIQYFGAGTRLSVL.

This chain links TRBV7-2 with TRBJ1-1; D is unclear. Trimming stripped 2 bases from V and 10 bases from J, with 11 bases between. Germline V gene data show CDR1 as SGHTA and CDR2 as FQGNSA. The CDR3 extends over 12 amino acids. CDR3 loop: CASSLNGVGAFF. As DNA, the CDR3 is TGTGCCAGCAGCTTAAACGGGGTAGGAGCTTTCTTT.

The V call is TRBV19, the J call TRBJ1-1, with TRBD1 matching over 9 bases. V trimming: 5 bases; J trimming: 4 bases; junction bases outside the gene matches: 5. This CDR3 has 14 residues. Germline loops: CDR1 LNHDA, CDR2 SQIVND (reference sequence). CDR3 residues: CASSPWDRATEAFF. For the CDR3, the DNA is TGTGCCAGTAGTCCCTGGGACAGGGCCACTGAAGCTTTCTTT.

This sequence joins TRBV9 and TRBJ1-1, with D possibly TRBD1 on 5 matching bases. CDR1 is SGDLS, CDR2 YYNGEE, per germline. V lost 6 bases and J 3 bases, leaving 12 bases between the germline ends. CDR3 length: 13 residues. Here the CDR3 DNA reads TGTGCCAGCACCCACGGGGGGGACACTGAAGCTTTCTTT. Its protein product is CASTHGGDTEAFF.

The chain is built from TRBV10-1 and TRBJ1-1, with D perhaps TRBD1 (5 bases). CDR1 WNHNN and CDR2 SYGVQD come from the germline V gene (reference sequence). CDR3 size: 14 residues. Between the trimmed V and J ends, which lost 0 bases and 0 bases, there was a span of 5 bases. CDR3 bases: TGCGCCAGCAGTGAGTCGACAGTGAACACTGAAGCTTTCTTT. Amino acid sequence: CASSESTVNTEAFF.

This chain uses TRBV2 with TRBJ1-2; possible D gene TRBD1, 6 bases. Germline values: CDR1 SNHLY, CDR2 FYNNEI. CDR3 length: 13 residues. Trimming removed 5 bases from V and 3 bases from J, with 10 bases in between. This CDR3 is CASSLRGDYGYTF. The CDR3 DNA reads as TGTGCCAGCAGTCTCAGGGGCGACTATGGCTACACCTTC.

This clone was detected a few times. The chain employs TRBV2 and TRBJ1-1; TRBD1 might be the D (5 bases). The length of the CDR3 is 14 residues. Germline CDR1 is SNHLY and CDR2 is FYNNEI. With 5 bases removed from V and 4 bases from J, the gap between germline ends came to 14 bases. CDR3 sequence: CASSIQGIGTEAFF. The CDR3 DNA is TGTGCCAGCAGTATTCAGGGAATTGGCACTGAAGCTTTCTTT.

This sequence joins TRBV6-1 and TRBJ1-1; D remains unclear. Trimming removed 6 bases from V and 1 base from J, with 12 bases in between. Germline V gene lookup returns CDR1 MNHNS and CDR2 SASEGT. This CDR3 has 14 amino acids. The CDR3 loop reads CASRNSLWNTEAFF. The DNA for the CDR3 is TGTGCCAGCAGAAATTCCCTTTGGAACACTGAAGCTTTCTTT.

CDR3 DNA sequence: TGTGCCAGCAGCTTACGAGGGGGGGGAGAGCCCCAGCATTTT. Its translation is CASSLRGGGEPQHF. The chain links TRBV7-2 to TRBJ1-5; perhaps TRBD1 as D (6 bases). The germline V gene encodes CDR1 SGHTA and CDR2 FQGNSA. The V end lost 2 bases, the J end lost 8 bases, and 13 bases lay between the germline ends. The CDR3 extends over 14 amino acids.

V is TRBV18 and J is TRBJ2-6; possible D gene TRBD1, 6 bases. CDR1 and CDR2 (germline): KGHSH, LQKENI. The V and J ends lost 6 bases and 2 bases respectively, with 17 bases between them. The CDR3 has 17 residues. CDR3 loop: CASSPNTGSTGANVLTF. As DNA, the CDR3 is TGTGCCAGCTCGCCCAATACAGGGAGCACTGGGGCCAACGTCCTGACTTTC.

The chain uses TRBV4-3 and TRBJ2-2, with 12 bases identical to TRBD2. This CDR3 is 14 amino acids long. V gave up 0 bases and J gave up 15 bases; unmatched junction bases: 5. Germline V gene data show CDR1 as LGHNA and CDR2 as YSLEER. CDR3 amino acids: CASSQDLAGGFMFF. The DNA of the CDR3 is TGCGCCAGCAGCCAAGATCTAGCGGGAGGGTTCATGTTTTTT.